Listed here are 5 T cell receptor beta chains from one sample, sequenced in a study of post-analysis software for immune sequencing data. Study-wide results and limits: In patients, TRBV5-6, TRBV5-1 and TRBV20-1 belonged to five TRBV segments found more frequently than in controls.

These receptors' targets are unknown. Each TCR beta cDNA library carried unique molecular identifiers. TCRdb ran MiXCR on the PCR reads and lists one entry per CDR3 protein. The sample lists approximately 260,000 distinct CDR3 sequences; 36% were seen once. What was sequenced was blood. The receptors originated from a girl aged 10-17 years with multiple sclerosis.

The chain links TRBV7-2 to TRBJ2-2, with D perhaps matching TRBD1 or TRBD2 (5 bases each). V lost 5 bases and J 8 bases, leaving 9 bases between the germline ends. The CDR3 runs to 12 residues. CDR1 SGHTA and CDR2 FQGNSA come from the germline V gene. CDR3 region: CASSTGGGELFF. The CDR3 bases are TGTGCCAGCAGCACAGGAGGTGGGGAGCTGTTTTTT.

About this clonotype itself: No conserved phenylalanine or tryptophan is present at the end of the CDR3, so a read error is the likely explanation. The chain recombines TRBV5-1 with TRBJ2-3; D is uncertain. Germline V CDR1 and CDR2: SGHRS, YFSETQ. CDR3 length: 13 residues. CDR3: CASSLGIGDTQYL. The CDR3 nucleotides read TGTGCCAGCAGCTTGGGGATCGGGGATACGCAGTATTTG.

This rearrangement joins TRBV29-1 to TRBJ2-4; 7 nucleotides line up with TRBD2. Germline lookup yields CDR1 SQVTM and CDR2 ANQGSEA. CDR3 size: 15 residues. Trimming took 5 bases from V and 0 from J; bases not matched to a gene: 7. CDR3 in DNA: TGCAGCGTTCTCCTAGCGGTAGGAGCCAAAAACATTCAGTACTTC. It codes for CSVLLAVGAKNIQYF.

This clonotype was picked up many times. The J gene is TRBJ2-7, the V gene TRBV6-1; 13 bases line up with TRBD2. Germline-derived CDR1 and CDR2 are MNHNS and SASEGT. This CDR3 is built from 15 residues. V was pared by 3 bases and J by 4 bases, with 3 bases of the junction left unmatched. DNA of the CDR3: TGTGCCAGCAGTGAGCGGACTAGCGGGAGTTACGAGCAGTACTTC. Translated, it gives CASSERTSGSYEQYF.

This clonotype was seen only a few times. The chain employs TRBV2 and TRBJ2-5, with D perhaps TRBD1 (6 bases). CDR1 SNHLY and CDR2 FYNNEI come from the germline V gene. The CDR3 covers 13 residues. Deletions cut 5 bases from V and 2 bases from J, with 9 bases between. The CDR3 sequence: CASSYGQQETQYF. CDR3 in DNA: TGTGCCAGCAGTTATGGACAGCAAGAGACCCAGTACTTC.